Listed here are 5 T cell receptor beta chains from one sample, sequenced in a study of shared clonotypes between healthy human individuals. Some clones are missing from TCRdb's copy, which holds only in-frame ones; the method was immunoSEQ multiplex PCR. The table lists millions of clones, approximately 95% of them singletons, with 0.1% to 0.15% in the top ten. Sequences were obtained from naive CD4+ T cells sorted from blood. Subset described: CD45RA+ positively selected. Receptor source: a man younger than 35 in good health.

The V call is TRBV6-1, the J call TRBJ2-3; D possibly corresponds to TRBD1 (6 bases). The CDR3 is 12 residues long. V was pared by 3 bases and J by 7 bases, with 8 bases between. The V gene's germline CDR1 is MNHNS and CDR2 SASEGT. CDR3 sequence: CASSDRDNTQYF. CDR3 in DNA: TGTGCCAGCAGTGACAGGGACAATACGCAGTATTTT.

The genes are TRBV6-1 and TRBJ1-5; D is uncertain. V was clipped by 6 bases and J by 2 bases, with 11 bases between them. The length of the CDR3 is 14 residues. CDR1 is MNHNS, CDR2 SASEGT, per germline. CDR3 protein: CASRIESGNQPQHF. In nucleotides, the CDR3 is TGTGCCAGCAGGATAGAGTCGGGCAATCAGCCCCAGCATTTT.

This clone was detected once. The V call is TRBV19, the J call TRBJ1-1, with a tentative D call TRBD1 (6 bases). V was cut by 4 bases and J by 2 bases, with 11 bases left in between. This CDR3 comprises 14 residues. In germline, CDR1 is LNHDA, CDR2 SQIVND (reference sequence). The DNA for the CDR3 is TGTGCCAGTAGTACCCGGGACACCAACACTGAAGCTTTCTTT. Its protein is CASSTRDTNTEAFF.

Only one count was recorded for this clone. V usage is TRBV6-1 and J usage is TRBJ1-4, with D uncertain. V lost 7 bases and J 7 bases, leaving 16 bases between the germline ends. Germline V gene lookup returns CDR1 MNHNS and CDR2 SASEGT. This CDR3 comprises 14 residues. The CDR3 coding sequence is TGTGCCAGCAACATCGGGGTACGGGGTGAAAAACTGTTTTTT. This translates into CASNIGVRGEKLFF.

V is TRBV30 and J is TRBJ1-1, with 7 bases fitting TRBD1. The CDR3 length is 11 residues. V dropped 3 bases and J dropped 11; count of bases not matched to a gene: 6. Per germline, CDR1 GTSNPN and CDR2 SVGIG (reference sequence). This CDR3 reads CAWRQGILAFF. As DNA, the CDR3 is TGTGCCTGGAGACAGGGGATTTTGGCTTTCTTT.